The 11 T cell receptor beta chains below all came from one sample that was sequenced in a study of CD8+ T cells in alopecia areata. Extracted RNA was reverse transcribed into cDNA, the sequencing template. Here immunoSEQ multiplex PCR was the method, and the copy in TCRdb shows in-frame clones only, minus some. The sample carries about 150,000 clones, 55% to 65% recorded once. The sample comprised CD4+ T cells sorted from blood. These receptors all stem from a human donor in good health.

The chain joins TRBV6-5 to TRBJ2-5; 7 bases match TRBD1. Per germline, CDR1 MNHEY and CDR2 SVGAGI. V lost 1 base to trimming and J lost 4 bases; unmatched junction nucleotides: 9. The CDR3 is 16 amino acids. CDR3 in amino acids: CASSYYGTATGETQYF. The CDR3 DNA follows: TGTGCCAGCAGTTACTACGGGACAGCGACCGGAGAGACCCAGTACTTC.

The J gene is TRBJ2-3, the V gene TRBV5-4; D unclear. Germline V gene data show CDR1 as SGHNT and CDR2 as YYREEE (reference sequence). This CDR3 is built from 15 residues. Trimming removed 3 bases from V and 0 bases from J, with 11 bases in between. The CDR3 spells CASSWASPSTDTQYF. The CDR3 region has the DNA TGTGCCAGCAGCTGGGCAAGCCCGAGCACAGATACGCAGTATTTT.

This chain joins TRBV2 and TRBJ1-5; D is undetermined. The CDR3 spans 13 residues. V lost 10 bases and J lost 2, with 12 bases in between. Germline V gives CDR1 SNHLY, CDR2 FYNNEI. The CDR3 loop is CATSSRGNQPQHF. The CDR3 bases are TGTGCCACCTCCAGCCGGGGCAATCAGCCCCAGCATTTT.

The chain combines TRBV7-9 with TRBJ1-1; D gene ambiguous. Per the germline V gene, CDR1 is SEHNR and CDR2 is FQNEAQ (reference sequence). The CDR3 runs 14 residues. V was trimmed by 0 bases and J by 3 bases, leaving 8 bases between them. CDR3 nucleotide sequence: TGTGCCAGCAGCTTAGCGGGGAGGGACACTGAAGCTTTCTTT. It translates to CASSLAGRDTEAFF.

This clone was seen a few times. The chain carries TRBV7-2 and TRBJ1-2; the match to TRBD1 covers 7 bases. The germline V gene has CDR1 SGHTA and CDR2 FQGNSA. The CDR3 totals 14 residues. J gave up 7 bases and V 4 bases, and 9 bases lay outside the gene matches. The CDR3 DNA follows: TGTGCCAGCAGCTCCAACAGGGGTAGTAGTGGCTACACCTTC. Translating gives CASSSNRGSSGYTF.

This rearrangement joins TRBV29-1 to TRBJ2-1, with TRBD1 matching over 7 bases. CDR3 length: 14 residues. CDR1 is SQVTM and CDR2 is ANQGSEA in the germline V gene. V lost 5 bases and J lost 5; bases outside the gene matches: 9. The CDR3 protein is CSVFKQGNNNEQFF. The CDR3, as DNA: TGCAGCGTTTTTAAACAGGGGAACAACAATGAGCAGTTCTTC.

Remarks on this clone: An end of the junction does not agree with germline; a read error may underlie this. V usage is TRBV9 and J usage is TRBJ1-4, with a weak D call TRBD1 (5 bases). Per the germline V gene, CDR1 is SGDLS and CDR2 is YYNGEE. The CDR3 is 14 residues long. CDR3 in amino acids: CASTVGQGGEKLFF. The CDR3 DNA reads TGTGCCAGCACCGTAGGTCAGGGTGGGGAAAAACTGTTTTTT.

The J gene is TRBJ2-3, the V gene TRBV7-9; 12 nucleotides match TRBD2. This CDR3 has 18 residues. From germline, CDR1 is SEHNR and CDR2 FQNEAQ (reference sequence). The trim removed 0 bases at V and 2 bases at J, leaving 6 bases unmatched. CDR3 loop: CASSLARRTSGVTDTQYF. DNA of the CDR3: TGTGCCAGCAGCTTAGCCCGCCGGACTAGCGGGGTCACAGATACGCAGTATTTT. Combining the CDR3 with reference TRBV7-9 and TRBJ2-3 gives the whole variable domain DTGVSQNPRHKITKRGQNVTFRCDPISEHNRLYWYRQTLGQGPEFLTYFQNEAQLEKSRLLSDRFSAERPKGSFSTLEIQRTEQGDSAMYLCASSLARRTSGVTDTQYFGPGTRLTVL.

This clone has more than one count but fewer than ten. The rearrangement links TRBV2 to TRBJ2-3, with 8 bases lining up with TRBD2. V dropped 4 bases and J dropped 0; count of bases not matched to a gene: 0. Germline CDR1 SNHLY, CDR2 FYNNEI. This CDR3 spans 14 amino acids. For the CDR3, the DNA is TGTGCCAGCAGTGCGGGAGGGAGCACAGATACGCAGTATTTT. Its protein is CASSAGGSTDTQYF.

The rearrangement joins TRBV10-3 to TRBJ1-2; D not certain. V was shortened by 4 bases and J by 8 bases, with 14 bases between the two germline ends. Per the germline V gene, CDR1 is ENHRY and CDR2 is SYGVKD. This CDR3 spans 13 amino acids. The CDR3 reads CAISVVSSYGYTF. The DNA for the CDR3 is TGTGCCATCAGTGTGGTCAGTTCTTACGGCTACACCTTC.

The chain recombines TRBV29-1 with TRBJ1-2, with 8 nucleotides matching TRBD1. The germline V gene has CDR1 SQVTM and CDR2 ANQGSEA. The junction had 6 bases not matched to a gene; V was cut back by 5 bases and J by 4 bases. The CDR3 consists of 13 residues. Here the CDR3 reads CSVFQGAFYGYTF. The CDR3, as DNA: TGCAGCGTTTTCCAGGGGGCCTTCTATGGCTACACCTTC.